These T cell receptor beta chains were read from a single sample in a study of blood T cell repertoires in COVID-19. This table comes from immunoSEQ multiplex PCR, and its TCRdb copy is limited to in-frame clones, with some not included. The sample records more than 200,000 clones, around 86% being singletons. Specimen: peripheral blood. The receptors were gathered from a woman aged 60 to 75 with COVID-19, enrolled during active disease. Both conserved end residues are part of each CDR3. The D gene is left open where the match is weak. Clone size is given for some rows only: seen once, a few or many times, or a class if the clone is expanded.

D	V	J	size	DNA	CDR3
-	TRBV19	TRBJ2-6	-	TGTGCCAGTAGTATGTACTCTGGGGCCAACGTCCTGACTTTC	CASSMYSGANVLTF
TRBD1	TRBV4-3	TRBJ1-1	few	TGCGCCAGCAGCCAAGGAAAAGGACAGGATCGGAAGTCTGAAGCTTTCTTT	CASSQGKGQDRKSEAFF
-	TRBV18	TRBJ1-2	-	TGTGCCAGCTCACCACGTGGCATCAGTAACTATGGCTACACCTTC	CASSPRGISNYGYTF
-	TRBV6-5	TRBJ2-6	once	TGTGCCAGCAGGACACGGCTCTCTGGGGCCAACGTCCTGACTTTC	CASRTRLSGANVLTF
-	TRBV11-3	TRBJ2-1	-	TGTGCCAGCAGCTTAGTCCCCAGGTTTGAGCAGTTCTTC	CASSLVPRFEQFF
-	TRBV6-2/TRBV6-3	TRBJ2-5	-	TGTGCCAGCAGTTACGAAAGGGGGTACCAAGAGACCCAGTACTTC	CASSYERGYQETQYF
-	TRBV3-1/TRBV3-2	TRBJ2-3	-	TGTGCCAGCAGCCCCCCCGGAGTAGATACGCAGTATTTT	CASSPPGVDTQYF
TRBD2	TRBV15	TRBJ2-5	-	TGTGCCACCAGTCCTCAGGCGGGAGGGCTAGAGACCCAGTACTTC	CATSPQAGGLETQYF
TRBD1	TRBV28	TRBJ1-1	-	TGTGCCAGCAGTTGGACAGGAATGAACACTGAAGCTTTCTTT	CASSWTGMNTEAFF
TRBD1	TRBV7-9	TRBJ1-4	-	TGTGCCAGCAGCCTGCATGGACAGGGGGCAGGGGTTTTT	CASSLHGQGAGVF
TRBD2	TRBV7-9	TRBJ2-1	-	TGTGCCAGCAGCTTAGGGTCTGGACTAGCACGCGATGAGCAGTTCTTC	CASSLGSGLARDEQFF
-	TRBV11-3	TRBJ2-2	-	TGTGCCAGCAGCCCCTACTCCACCGGGGAGCTGTTTTTT	CASSPYSTGELFF
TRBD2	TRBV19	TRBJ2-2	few	TGTGCCAGTAGAAAAGGACTAGCGGGAGGCCGGGACACCGGGGAGCTGTTTTTT	CASRKGLAGGRDTGELFF
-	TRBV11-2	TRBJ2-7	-	TGTGCCAGCAGCCCGGTAGTCCGCCGGGGCTACGAGCAGTACTTC	CASSPVVRRGYEQYF
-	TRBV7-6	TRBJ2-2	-	TGTGCCAGCAGCTTACCCCTTCGGACCGGGGAGCTGTTTTTT	CASSLPLRTGELFF
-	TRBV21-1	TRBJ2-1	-	TGTGCCAGCAGCACTGGGGCCGTAGCGGGTAGCTCCTACAATGAGCAGTTCTTC	CASSTGAVAGSSYNEQFF
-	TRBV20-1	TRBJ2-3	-	TGCAGTGCTAGTCCTCGGGGGGATACGCAGTATTTT	CSASPRGDTQYF